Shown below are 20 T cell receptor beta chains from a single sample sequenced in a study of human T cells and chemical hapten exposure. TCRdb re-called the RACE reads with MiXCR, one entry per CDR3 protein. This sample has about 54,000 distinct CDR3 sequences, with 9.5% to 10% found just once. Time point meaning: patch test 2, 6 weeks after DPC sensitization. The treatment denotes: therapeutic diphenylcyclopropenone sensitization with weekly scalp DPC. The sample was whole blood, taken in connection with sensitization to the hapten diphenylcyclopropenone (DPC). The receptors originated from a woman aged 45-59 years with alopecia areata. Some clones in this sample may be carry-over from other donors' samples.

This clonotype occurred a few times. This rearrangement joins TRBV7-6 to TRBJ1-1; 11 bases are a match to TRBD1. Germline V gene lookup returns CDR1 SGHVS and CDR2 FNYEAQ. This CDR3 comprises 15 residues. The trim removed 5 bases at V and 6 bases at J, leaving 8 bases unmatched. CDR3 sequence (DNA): TGTGCCAGCAGCCCCAGGACAGGGGGCTTGGCTGAAGCTTTCTTT. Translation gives CASSPRTGGLAEAFF.

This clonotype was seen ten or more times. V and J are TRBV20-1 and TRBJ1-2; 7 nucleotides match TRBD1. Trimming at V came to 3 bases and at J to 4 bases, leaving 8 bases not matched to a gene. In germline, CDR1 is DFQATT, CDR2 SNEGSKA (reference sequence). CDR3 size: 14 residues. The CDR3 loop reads CSASRTGVGYGYTF. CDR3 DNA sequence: TGCAGTGCTAGTCGCACAGGGGTAGGCTATGGCTACACCTTC.

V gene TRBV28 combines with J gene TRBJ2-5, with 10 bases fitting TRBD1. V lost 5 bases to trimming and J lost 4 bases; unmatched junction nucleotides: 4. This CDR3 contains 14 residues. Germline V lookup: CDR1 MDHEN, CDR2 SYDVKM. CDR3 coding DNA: TGTGCCAGCAGTAGGGACAGGGGACGAGAGACCCAGTACTTC. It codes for CASSRDRGRETQYF.

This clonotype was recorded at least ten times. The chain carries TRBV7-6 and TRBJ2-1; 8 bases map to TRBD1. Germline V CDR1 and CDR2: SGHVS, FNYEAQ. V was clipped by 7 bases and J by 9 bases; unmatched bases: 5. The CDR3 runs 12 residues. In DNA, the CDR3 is TGTGCCAGCAAACATACAGGGGGTGAGCAGTTCTTC. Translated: CASKHTGGEQFF.

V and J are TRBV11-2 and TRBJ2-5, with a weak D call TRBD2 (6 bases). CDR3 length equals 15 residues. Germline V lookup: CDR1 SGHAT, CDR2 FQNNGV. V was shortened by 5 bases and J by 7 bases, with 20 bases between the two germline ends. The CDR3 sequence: CASSLRAGPDRTQYF. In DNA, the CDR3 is TGTGCCAGCAGCCTACGGGCGGGGCCTGATAGGACCCAGTACTTC.

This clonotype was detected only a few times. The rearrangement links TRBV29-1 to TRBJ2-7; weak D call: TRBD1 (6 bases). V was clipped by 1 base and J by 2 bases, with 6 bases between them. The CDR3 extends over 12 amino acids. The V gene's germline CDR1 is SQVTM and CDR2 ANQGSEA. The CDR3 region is CSVEGDTYEQYF. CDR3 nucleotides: TGCAGCGTTGAAGGGGACACCTACGAGCAGTACTTC.

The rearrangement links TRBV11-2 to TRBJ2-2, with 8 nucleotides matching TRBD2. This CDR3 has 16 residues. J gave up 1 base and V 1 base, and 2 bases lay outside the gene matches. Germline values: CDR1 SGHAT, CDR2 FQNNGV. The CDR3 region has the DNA TGTGCCAGCAGCTTAGCACTAGCGGTGAACACCGGGGAGCTGTTTTTT. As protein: CASSLALAVNTGELFF.

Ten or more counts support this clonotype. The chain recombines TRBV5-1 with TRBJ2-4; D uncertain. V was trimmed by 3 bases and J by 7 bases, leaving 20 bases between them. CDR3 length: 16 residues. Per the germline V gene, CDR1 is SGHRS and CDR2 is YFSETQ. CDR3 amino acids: CASSWWPRQNHNIQYF. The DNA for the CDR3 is TGCGCCAGCAGCTGGTGGCCTCGCCAAAACCACAACATTCAGTACTTC.

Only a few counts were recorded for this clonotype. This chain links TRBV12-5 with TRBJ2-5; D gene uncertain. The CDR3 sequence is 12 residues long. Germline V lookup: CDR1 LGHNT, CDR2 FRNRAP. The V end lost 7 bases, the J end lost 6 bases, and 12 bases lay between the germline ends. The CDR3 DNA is TGTGCTAGTGACCTAATCGGGCAGACCCAGTACTTC. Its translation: CASDLIGQTQYF.

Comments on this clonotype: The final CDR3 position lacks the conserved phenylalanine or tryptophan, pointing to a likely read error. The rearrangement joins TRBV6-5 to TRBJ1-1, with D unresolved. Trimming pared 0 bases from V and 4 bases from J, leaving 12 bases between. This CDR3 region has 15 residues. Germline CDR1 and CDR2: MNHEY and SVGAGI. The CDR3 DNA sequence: TGTGCCAGCAGTTACTCTAGGGTGGCGGGCACTGAAGCTTTCTCT. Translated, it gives CASSYSRVAGTEAFS.

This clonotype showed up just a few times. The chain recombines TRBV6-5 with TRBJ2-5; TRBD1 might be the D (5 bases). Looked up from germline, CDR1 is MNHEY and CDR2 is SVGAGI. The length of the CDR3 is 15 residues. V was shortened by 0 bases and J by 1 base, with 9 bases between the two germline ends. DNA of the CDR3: TGTGCCAGCAGTTACTCCAGACAGACCCAAGAGACCCAGTACTTC. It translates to CASSYSRQTQETQYF.

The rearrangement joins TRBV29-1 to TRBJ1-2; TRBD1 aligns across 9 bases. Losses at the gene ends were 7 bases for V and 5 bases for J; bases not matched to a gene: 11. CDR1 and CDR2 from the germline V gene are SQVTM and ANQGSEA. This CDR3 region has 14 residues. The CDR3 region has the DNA TGCAGCGCAACCGGGACAGGGATGGGGTATGGCTACACCTTC. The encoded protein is CSATGTGMGYGYTF. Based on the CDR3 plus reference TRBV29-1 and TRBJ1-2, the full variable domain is SAVISQKPSRDICQRGTSLTIQCQVDSQVTMMFWYRQQPGQSLTLIATANQGSEATYESGFVIDKFPISRPNLTFSTLTVSNMSPEDSSIYLCSATGTGMGYGYTFGSGTRLTVV.

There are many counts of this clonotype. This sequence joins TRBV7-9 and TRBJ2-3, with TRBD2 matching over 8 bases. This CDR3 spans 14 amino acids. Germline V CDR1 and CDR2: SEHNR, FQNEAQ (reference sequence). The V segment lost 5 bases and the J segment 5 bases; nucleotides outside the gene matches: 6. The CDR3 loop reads CASSRSGSGDTQYF. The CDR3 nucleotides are TGTGCCAGCAGCAGGAGCGGGAGCGGAGATACGCAGTATTTT.

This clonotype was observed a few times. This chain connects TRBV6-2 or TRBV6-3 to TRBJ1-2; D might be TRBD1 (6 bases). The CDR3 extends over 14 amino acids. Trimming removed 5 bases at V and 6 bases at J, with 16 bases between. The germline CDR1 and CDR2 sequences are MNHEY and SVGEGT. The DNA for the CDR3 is TGTGCCAGCAGTGACAAGACAGGCTATGATGGCTACACCTTC. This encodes CASSDKTGYDGYTF.

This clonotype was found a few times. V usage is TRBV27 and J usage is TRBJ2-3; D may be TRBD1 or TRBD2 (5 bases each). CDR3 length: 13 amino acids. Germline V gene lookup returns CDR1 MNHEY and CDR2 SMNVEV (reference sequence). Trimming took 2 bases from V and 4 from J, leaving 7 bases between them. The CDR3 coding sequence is TGTGCCAGCAGTTTAAGGGGAGCAGATACGCAGTATTTT. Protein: CASSLRGADTQYF.

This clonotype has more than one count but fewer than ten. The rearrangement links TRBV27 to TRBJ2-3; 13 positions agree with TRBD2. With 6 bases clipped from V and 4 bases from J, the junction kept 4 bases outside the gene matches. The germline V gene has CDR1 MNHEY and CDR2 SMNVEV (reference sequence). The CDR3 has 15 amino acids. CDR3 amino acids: CASSLGTSGADTQYF. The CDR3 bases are TGTGCCAGCAGCCTGGGGACTAGCGGGGCAGATACGCAGTATTTT.

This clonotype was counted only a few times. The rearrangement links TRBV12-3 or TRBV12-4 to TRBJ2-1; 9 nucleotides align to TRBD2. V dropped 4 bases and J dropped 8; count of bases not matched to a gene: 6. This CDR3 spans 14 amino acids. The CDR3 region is CASSSLAGGDEQFF. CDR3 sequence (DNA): TGTGCCAGCAGTTCTCTGGCGGGAGGGGATGAGCAGTTCTTC.

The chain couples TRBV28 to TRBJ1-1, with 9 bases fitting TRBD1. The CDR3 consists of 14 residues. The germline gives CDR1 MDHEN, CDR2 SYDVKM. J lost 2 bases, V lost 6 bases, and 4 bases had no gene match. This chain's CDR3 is CASRDRGPNTEAFF. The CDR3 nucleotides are TGTGCCAGCAGGGACAGGGGCCCAAACACTGAAGCTTTCTTT.

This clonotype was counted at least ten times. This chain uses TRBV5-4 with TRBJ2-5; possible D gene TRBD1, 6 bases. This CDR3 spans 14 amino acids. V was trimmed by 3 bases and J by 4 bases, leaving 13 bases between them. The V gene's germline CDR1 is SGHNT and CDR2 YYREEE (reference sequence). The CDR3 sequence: CASSSNTGTETQYF. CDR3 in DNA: TGTGCCAGCAGCTCCAATACAGGGACAGAGACCCAGTACTTC.

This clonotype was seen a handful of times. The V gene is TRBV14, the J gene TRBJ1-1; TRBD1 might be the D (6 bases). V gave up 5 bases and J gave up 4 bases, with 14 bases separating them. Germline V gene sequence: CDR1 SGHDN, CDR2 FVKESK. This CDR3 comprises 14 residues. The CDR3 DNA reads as TGTGCCAGCAGCTCTCTCTGGGGGCCCACTGAAGCTTTCTTT. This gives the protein CASSSLWGPTEAFF.